A selection of T cell receptor beta chains follows, all from one sample in a study of OX40 agonist ivuxolimab in advanced cancers. Some clones are missing from TCRdb's copy, which holds only in-frame ones; the method was immunoSEQ multiplex PCR. In the table there are 50,000 to 75,000 clones, roughly nine tenths of which are singletons. The sample consisted of CD4+ or CD8+ T cells sorted from blood, taken in a trial of the OX40 agonist ivuxolimab. These receptors were obtained from an adult with an advanced solid tumor such as melanoma, head and neck, liver or kidney cancer. CDR3s include the opening cysteine and the closing phenylalanine or tryptophan. The order of the fields is CDR3 protein, V gene, J gene.

cdr3_aa: CASSPRGSYEQYF; v_call: TRBV5-4; j_call: TRBJ2-7
cdr3_aa: CASSFGSSHEQYF; v_call: TRBV5-8; j_call: TRBJ2-7
cdr3_aa: CAWSGTLNTGELFF; v_call: TRBV30; j_call: TRBJ2-2
cdr3_aa: CASSLAIQGKNIQYF; v_call: TRBV7-9; j_call: TRBJ2-4
cdr3_aa: CASSLTASGNTIYF; v_call: TRBV7-2; j_call: TRBJ1-3
cdr3_aa: CAISDGAGFRITEAFF; v_call: TRBV10-3; j_call: TRBJ1-1
cdr3_aa: CASSGGGAHEKLFF; v_call: TRBV6-5; j_call: TRBJ1-4
cdr3_aa: CASSVEGYEQFF; v_call: TRBV9; j_call: TRBJ2-1
cdr3_aa: CASSEFQVGSSEFF; v_call: TRBV10-2; j_call: TRBJ2-1
cdr3_aa: CAWSPGLFGGTDTQYF; v_call: TRBV30; j_call: TRBJ2-3
cdr3_aa: CASSVEMRDGQHEQYF; v_call: TRBV9; j_call: TRBJ2-7
cdr3_aa: CASSPGQQGFISQPQHF; v_call: TRBV19; j_call: TRBJ1-5
cdr3_aa: CASSPWTSGGTTDTQYF; v_call: TRBV18; j_call: TRBJ2-3
cdr3_aa: CMGGLGNEQFF; v_call: TRBV29-1; j_call: TRBJ2-1
cdr3_aa: CASISPGNSPLHF; v_call: TRBV6-5; j_call: TRBJ1-6
cdr3_aa: CASTGLWEENTEAFF; v_call: TRBV18; j_call: TRBJ1-1
cdr3_aa: CASSGQVQYTDTQYF; v_call: TRBV9; j_call: TRBJ2-3
cdr3_aa: CASSTRDSSETQYF; v_call: TRBV19; j_call: TRBJ2-5
cdr3_aa: CASSPGATSHQETQYF; v_call: TRBV18; j_call: TRBJ2-5